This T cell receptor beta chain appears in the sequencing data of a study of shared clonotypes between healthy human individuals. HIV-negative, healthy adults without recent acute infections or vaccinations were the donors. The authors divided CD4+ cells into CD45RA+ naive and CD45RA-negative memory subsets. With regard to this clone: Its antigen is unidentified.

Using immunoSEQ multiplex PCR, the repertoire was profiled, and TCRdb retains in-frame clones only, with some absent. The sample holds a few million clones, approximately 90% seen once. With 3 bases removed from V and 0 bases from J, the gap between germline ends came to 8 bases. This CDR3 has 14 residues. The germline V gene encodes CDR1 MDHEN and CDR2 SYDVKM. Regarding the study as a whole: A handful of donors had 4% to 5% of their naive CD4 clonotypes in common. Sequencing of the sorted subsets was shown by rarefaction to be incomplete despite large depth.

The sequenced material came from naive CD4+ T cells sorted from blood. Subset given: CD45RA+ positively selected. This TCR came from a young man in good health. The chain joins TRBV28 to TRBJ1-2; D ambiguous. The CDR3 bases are TGTGCCAGCAGTTTTACGGAAGCTAACTATGGCTACACCTTC. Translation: CASSFTEANYGYTF.